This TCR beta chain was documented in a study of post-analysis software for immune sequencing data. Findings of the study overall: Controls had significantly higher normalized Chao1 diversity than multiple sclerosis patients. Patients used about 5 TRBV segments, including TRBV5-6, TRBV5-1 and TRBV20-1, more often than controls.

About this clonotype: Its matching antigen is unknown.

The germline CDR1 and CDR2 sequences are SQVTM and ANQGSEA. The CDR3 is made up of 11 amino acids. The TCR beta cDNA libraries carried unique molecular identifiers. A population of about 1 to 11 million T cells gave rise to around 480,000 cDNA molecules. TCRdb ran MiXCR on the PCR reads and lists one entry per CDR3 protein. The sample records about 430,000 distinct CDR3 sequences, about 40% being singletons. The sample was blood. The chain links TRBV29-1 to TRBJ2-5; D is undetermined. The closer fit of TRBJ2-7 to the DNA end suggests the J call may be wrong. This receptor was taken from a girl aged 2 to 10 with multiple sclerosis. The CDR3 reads CSVDVQDEQYF. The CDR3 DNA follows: TGCAGCGTTGACGTGCAGGACGAGCAGTACTTC.